The present entry profiles one T cell receptor (beta chain) with its context. What it binds is unknown. Method: immunoSEQ multiplex PCR; TCRdb's copy keeps in-frame clones and lacks some. The data contain some 63,000 clones, 74% of them singletons. This entry belongs to a study of a mutant IDH1 vaccine in newly diagnosed glioma. As for the study in general: The first vaccination came 4-6 weeks after radiotherapy alone, or with temozolomide cycles.

Time point denoted: week 35, safety follow-up. With topical imiquimod, each dose of the vaccine consisted of 300 ug of mutant IDH1 20-mer peptide. CDR3 size: 15 residues. The germline CDR1 and CDR2 sequences are SGHTA and FQGNSA. After removal of 3 bases from V and 5 bases from J, the junction contained 3 bases not matched to a gene. This receptor was obtained from a man aged 45-60 years with glioma. The chain joins TRBV7-2 to TRBJ2-1, with TRBD2 matching 11 bases. The source was PBMCs, collected from a glioma patient whose treatment included an IDH1 peptide vaccine. CDR3 sequence reads: CASSFFSGGDNEQFF. CDR3 in DNA: TGTGCCAGCAGCTTTTTTAGCGGGGGGGACAATGAGCAGTTCTTC.